A single sample gave rise to the 28 T cell receptor beta chains below, sequenced in a study of shared clonotypes between healthy human individuals (dated by TCRdb to the early 2020s). The library was made by the immunoSEQ multiplex PCR assay. Entries here come from immuneACCESS through TCRdb and include only in-frame sequences with V and J called. Some clones fail to appear in such tables; in the studies checked, an unresolved V gene covers under half of the shortfall, and the cause of the remainder is unknown. This sample comprises about 2.1 million clones, 85% to 95% of them detected only once. The ten largest make up approximately 1.6% of the sample. CD8 naive samples were CD45RO-negative cells positively selected for CCR7, giving a CD45RA+CCR7+ population that excluded TemRA cells. What was sequenced was naive CD8+ T cells from PBMCs. The cell subset or site label corresponds to: CD45RA+CCR7+. The receptors come from a man in his late teens or twenties in good health. Some clones in this sample may be carry-over from other donors' samples.

The chain uses TRBV7-9 and TRBJ2-7; 7 bases agree with TRBD1. Unmatched junction bases numbered 9, after V lost 2 bases and J lost 2 bases. Germline V gene lookup returns CDR1 SEHNR and CDR2 FQNEAQ (reference sequence). The length of the CDR3 is 16 residues. CDR3 coding DNA: TGTGCCAGCAGCTTAAGACAGGGAGACACTCCCTACGAGCAGTACTTC. The encoded protein is CASSLRQGDTPYEQYF.

The gene calls are TRBV19 and TRBJ1-2; D possibly corresponds to TRBD1 (5 bases). The V gene lost 7 bases and the J gene lost 8 bases, with 23 bases spanning the gap. The V gene's germline CDR1 is LNHDA and CDR2 SQIVND (reference sequence). This CDR3 spans 15 amino acids. The chain's CDR3 is CASTYLHGTLDGYTF. The CDR3 nucleotides are TGTGCCAGTACCTATCTTCACGGGACTCTTGACGGCTACACCTTC. Full variable domain (rest looked up from reference TRBV19 and TRBJ1-2): DGGITQSPKYLFRKEGQNVTLSCEQNLNHDAMYWYRQDPGQGLRLIYYSQIVNDFQKGDIAEGYSVSREKKESFPLTVTSAQKNPTAFYLCASTYLHGTLDGYTFGSGTRLTVV.

The chain is built from TRBV6-1 and TRBJ1-2; D is unresolved. Germline V lookup: CDR1 MNHNS, CDR2 SASEGT. Between the trimmed V and J ends, which lost 1 base and 3 bases, there was a span of 6 bases. The CDR3 spans 13 residues. The CDR3 nucleotides are TGTGCCAGCAGTGAAGAAGGTTACTATGGCTACACCTTC. Protein: CASSEEGYYGYTF.

On this clone itself: Different DNA sequences within this sample yield the same CDR3. The rearrangement joins TRBV7-9 to TRBJ2-7; 7 bases fit TRBD2. The germline V gene encodes CDR1 SEHNR and CDR2 FQNEAQ (reference sequence). Germline trimming cut 5 bases from V and 1 base from J; bases unmatched to any gene: 2. The CDR3 spans 13 residues. Written as DNA, the CDR3 is TGTGCCAGCAGCCCGGGAGGTTCCTACGAGCAGTACTTC. Protein sequence: CASSPGGSYEQYF.

V and J are TRBV5-4 and TRBJ2-2, with 14 nucleotides matching TRBD2. The germline V gene encodes CDR1 SGHNT and CDR2 YYREEE (reference sequence). CDR3 size: 16 residues. V was pared by 3 bases and J by 7 bases, with 5 bases of the junction left unmatched. The CDR3 protein is CASSWGLAGVGGELFF. The CDR3 coding sequence is TGTGCCAGCAGCTGGGGACTAGCGGGAGTTGGCGGGGAGCTGTTTTTT.

This sequence joins TRBV5-1 and TRBJ2-1; D uncertain. Germline-derived CDR1 and CDR2 are SGHRS and YFSETQ. The CDR3 runs 11 residues. V lost 7 bases and J lost 7, with 9 bases in between. The CDR3 DNA follows: TGCGCCAGCGTTTGGGGTAATGAGCAGTTCTTC. Its translation: CASVWGNEQFF.

The count of this clone is one. The chain combines TRBV25-1 with TRBJ1-4, with a weak D call TRBD1 (6 bases). The CDR3 loop spans 15 amino acids. The germline V gene has CDR1 MGHDK and CDR2 SYGVNS. The germline V and J ends were trimmed by 5 bases and 5 bases, with 15 bases remaining between them. CDR3 DNA: TGTGCCAGCAGTCCTGGCTGGGGGGGCAATGAAAAACTGTTTTTT. Its protein product is CASSPGWGGNEKLFF.

This clone has a single count. This chain links TRBV11-2 with TRBJ2-7, with TRBD2 as a possible D gene (6 bases). Germline V gene lookup returns CDR1 SGHAT and CDR2 FQNNGV. With 1 base removed from V and 3 bases from J, the gap between germline ends came to 22 bases. The CDR3 contains 18 residues. The CDR3 DNA is TGTGCCAGCAGCTTAGCGGGTCCGGGGCAGGAGGGAGACTACGAGCAGTACTTC. It encodes CASSLAGPGQEGDYEQYF. Full variable domain (outside the CDR3, taken from reference TRBV11-2 and TRBJ2-7): EAGVAQSPRYKIIEKRQSVAFWCNPISGHATLYWYQQILGQGPKLLIQFQNNGVVDDSQLPKDRFSAERLKGVDSTLKIQPAKLEDSAVYLCASSLAGPGQEGDYEQYFGPGTRLTVT.

The chain carries TRBV6-4 and TRBJ1-5, with 8 positions matching TRBD1. The CDR3 runs 14 residues. The germline V gene encodes CDR1 MRHNA and CDR2 SNTAGT. V lost 6 bases to trimming and J lost 6 bases; unmatched junction nucleotides: 7. CDR3 sequence (DNA): TGTGCCAGCAGACCTCCAGGGGGCGGTCAGCCCCAGCATTTT. This codes for CASRPPGGGQPQHF.

The chain joins TRBV9 to TRBJ2-1, with 8 bases lining up with TRBD2. The V gene end was trimmed by 7 bases and the J gene end by 2 bases; junction bases not matched to a gene: 11. CDR3 length: 16 residues. Germline V gene lookup returns CDR1 SGDLS and CDR2 YYNGEE. The CDR3 is CASGGLADYTYNEQFF. As DNA, the CDR3 is TGTGCCAGCGGTGGACTAGCCGATTATACCTACAATGAGCAGTTCTTC.

This rearrangement joins TRBV6-6 to TRBJ1-4, with D unresolved. Trimming took 0 bases from V and 6 from J, leaving 11 bases between them. The length of the CDR3 is 15 residues. CDR1 is MNHNY, CDR2 SVGAGI, per germline (reference sequence). CDR3 sequence reads: CASSYSNWVDEKLFF. In DNA form, the CDR3 reads TGTGCCAGCAGTTACTCGAACTGGGTAGATGAAAAACTGTTTTTT.

The CDR3: CAWSVSGNYEQYF. The CDR3 bases are TGTGCCTGGAGTGTATCCGGGAACTACGAGCAGTACTTC. This chain uses TRBV30 with TRBJ2-7, with D perhaps matching TRBD2 (5 bases). Germline lookup yields CDR1 GTSNPN and CDR2 SVGIG (reference sequence). The CDR3 sequence is 13 residues long. Trimming pared 0 bases from V and 3 bases from J, leaving 9 bases between. Full variable domain (outside the CDR3, taken from reference TRBV30 and TRBJ2-7): SQTIHQWPATLVQPVGSPLSLECTVEGTSNPNLYWYRQAAGRGLQLLFYSVGIGQISSEVPQNLSASRPQDRQFILSSKKLLLSDSGFYLCAWSVSGNYEQYFGPGTRLTVT.

The V and J genes are TRBV7-3 and TRBJ2-1; no reliable D call. V was pared by 5 bases and J by 0 bases, with 20 bases between. The CDR3 extends over 18 amino acids. Looked up from germline, CDR1 is SGHTA and CDR2 is FQGTGA. Written as DNA, the CDR3 is TGTGCCAGCAGCCAAGGTGGGGTAGTAAGCAGCTCCTACAATGAGCAGTTCTTC. Its translation: CASSQGGVVSSSYNEQFF.

The count of this clone is one. The rearrangement uses TRBV29-1 and TRBJ2-7; 11 bases align to TRBD2. This CDR3 region has 15 residues. Germline trimming cut 4 bases from V and 3 bases from J; bases unmatched to any gene: 8. Germline-derived CDR1 and CDR2 are SQVTM and ANQGSEA. The CDR3 sequence is CSVGLAGRPYYEQYF. In DNA, the CDR3 is TGCAGCGTTGGACTAGCGGGACGACCATACTACGAGCAGTACTTC.

This chain links TRBV28 with TRBJ2-7, with D possibly being TRBD1 (5 bases). Germline values: CDR1 MDHEN, CDR2 SYDVKM. V lost 2 bases and J lost 1, with 12 bases in between. CDR3 length: 15 residues. CDR3 protein: CASSLGVRASYEQYF. The CDR3 DNA reads TGTGCCAGCAGTTTAGGAGTCAGGGCGTCCTACGAGCAGTACTTC.

This clone was observed a single time. This chain connects TRBV4-1 to TRBJ1-3; no firm D call. The CDR3 has 17 residues. Germline CDR1 is MGHRA and CDR2 is YSYEKL. Deletions cut 3 bases from V and 0 bases from J, with 15 bases between. Written as DNA, the CDR3 is TGCGCCAGCAGCCATCCTCGTGACGGTCTCTCTGGAAACACCATATATTTT. Translating it yields CASSHPRDGLSGNTIYF.

This clone was detected only once. V usage is TRBV7-9 and J usage is TRBJ2-2; D gene ambiguous. Germline CDR1 and CDR2: SEHNR and FQNEAQ (reference sequence). The CDR3 sequence is 14 residues long. Trimming cost V 1 base and J 4 bases, with 7 bases left between them. Here the CDR3 reads CASSLVHPTGELFF. The CDR3 region has the DNA TGTGCCAGCAGCTTAGTTCACCCCACCGGGGAGCTGTTTTTT.

On this clone: Other DNA sequences of this sample code for an identical CDR3. The chain employs TRBV6-5 and TRBJ2-7; D gene ambiguous. The CDR3 loop spans 13 amino acids. With 0 bases removed from V and 4 bases from J, the gap between germline ends came to 7 bases. Germline CDR1 reads MNHEY; CDR2 reads SVGAGI. This CDR3 reads CASSYSLSYEQYF. The CDR3 coding sequence is TGTGCCAGCAGTTACTCTTTGTCGTACGAGCAGTACTTC.

J is TRBJ1-6 and V is TRBV28, with D possibly matching TRBD1 (5 bases). The germline V and J ends were trimmed by 7 bases and 11 bases, with 12 bases remaining between them. CDR1 is MDHEN and CDR2 is SYDVKM in the germline V gene. The CDR3 is 12 amino acids. CDR3 sequence: CASKRRVPPLHF. The CDR3 DNA is TGTGCCAGCAAGCGCAGGGTGCCACCCCTCCACTTT. The complete variable domain, with remaining parts taken from reference TRBV28 and TRBJ1-6, reads DVKVTQSSRYLVKRTGEKVFLECVQDMDHENMFWYRQDPGLGLRLIYFSYDVKMKEKGDIPEGYSVSREKKERFSLILESASTNQTSMYLCASKRRVPPLHFGNGTRLTVT.

This rearrangement joins TRBV7-8 to TRBJ2-7; 12 bases are shared with TRBD2. Unmatched junction bases numbered 6, after V lost 3 bases and J lost 3 bases. The CDR3 runs 16 residues. Germline V gives CDR1 SGHVS, CDR2 FQNEAQ. CDR3 nucleotides: TGTGCCAGCAGCTTTAGACTAGCGGGGGCCCTCTACGAGCAGTACTTC. It specifies CASSFRLAGALYEQYF.

A note on this clone: The sample carries other DNA sequences with the same CDR3. The chain carries TRBV4-1 and TRBJ2-1; D unresolved. The germline V gene has CDR1 MGHRA and CDR2 YSYEKL. Trimming removed 2 bases at V and 5 bases at J, with 10 bases between. This CDR3 is built from 14 residues. As DNA, the CDR3 is TGCGCCAGCAGCCAATCCAGAGTTAACAATGAGCAGTTCTTC. It codes for CASSQSRVNNEQFF.

The V and J genes are TRBV4-1 and TRBJ2-5; perhaps TRBD2 as D (7 bases). Germline V CDR1 and CDR2: MGHRA, YSYEKL. Between the trimmed V and J ends, which lost 1 base and 4 bases, there was a span of 13 bases. This CDR3 spans 15 amino acids. The CDR3 is CASSQGGGLGETQYF. Here the CDR3 DNA reads TGCGCCAGCAGCCAAGGCGGGGGCCTCGGAGAGACCCAGTACTTC.

The V and J genes are TRBV7-9 and TRBJ2-5, with unresolved D. Trimming shortened V by 1 base and J by 4 bases, and 10 bases separated the two germline ends. This CDR3 has 14 amino acids. Germline loops: CDR1 SEHNR, CDR2 FQNEAQ (reference sequence). CDR3 nucleotide sequence: TGTGCCAGCAGCTTAGTACAGCTTAGAGAGACCCAGTACTTC. The encoded protein is CASSLVQLRETQYF.

The chain employs TRBV7-6 and TRBJ2-3, with 7 bases that match TRBD2. Per germline, CDR1 SGHVS and CDR2 FNYEAQ. The junction had 8 bases not matched to a gene; V was cut back by 5 bases and J by 6 bases. The CDR3 is 14 residues long. The CDR3 sequence: CASSPGLVLDTQYF. CDR3 sequence (DNA): TGTGCCAGCAGCCCCGGACTAGTCCTTGATACGCAGTATTTT. The full variable domain, completed using reference TRBV7-6 and TRBJ2-3, is GAGVSQSPRYKVTKRGQDVALRCDPISGHVSLYWYRQALGQGPEFLTYFNYEAQQDKSGLPNDRFSAERPEGSISTLTIQRTEQRDSAMYRCASSPGLVLDTQYFGPGTRLTVL.

The chain is built from TRBV7-9 and TRBJ2-7; maybe TRBD2 (6 bases). The CDR3 runs 15 residues. The V gene's germline CDR1 is SEHNR and CDR2 FQNEAQ (reference sequence). With 1 base removed from V and 4 bases from J, the gap between germline ends came to 14 bases. CDR3 region: CASSLGQGLPYEQYF. The DNA for the CDR3 is TGTGCCAGCAGCTTAGGGCAGGGACTCCCTTACGAGCAGTACTTC.

The chain is built from TRBV2 and TRBJ1-1; 7 bases align to TRBD1. V shed 5 bases, J shed 2 bases, and the junction held 5 bases outside the gene matches. Germline CDR1 reads SNHLY; CDR2 reads FYNNEI. This CDR3 contains 14 residues. The CDR3 nucleotides are TGTGCCAGCAGTACCGGGACAGCCAACACTGAAGCTTTCTTT. Its protein is CASSTGTANTEAFF.

The V call is TRBV2, the J call TRBJ2-7; D is ambiguous. Germline values: CDR1 SNHLY, CDR2 FYNNEI. The V end lost 2 bases, the J end lost 1 base, and 6 bases lay between the germline ends. The CDR3 runs to 13 residues. CDR3 region: CASSERASYEQYF. CDR3 nucleotide sequence: TGTGCCAGCAGTGAAAGGGCGTCCTACGAGCAGTACTTC.

This chain joins TRBV29-1 and TRBJ2-7; 13 bases are a match to TRBD2. In germline, CDR1 is SQVTM, CDR2 ANQGSEA. The CDR3 runs 14 residues. J was trimmed by 2 bases and V by 6 bases; bases with no gene match: 4. CDR3 region: CSVLTSGRAYEQYF. In DNA, the CDR3 is TGCAGCGTCCTCACTAGCGGGAGGGCCTACGAGCAGTACTTC.